This T cell receptor beta chain stems from a study of neurological immune-mediated disorders. The CDR3 totals 15 residues. V was shortened by 3 bases and J by 7 bases, with 16 bases between the two germline ends. Germline V gene data show CDR1 as MDHEN and CDR2 as SYDVKM. 5'RACE with 10-nucleotide random UMIs produced the cDNA. From 15-18 subjects, each sequencing run yielded over 160 million TCR-beta sequences. One entry per CDR3 protein, called by TCRdb with MiXCR from the 5' RACE reads. Among under 50,000 distinct CDR3 sequences listed, about an eighth were seen once. Time point indicated: longitudinal time-point 2.

Sequencing was done on a sample of PBMCs. This sequence was found in a male donor with HTLV-1-associated myelopathy (HAM/TSP). V is TRBV28 and J is TRBJ1-5, with D maybe TRBD1 (6 bases). The CDR3: CASSFVGGSVQPQHF. CDR3 nucleotides: TGTGCCAGCAGTTTCGTGGGGGGCTCGGTACAGCCCCAGCATTTT.